Sequencing of this T cell receptor beta chain was carried out in a study of identical twins. Study-level findings and limits: Fewer insertions characterized abundant cord blood beta clonotypes, whereas memory repertoires showed none. The authors drew conclusions from cross-sectional statistical analysis rather than following the same donors.

Concerning this clonotype: Its specificity is unknown.

The CDR3 length is 14 residues. V was trimmed by 4 bases and J by 0 bases, leaving 12 bases between them. The germline gives CDR1 SQVTM, CDR2 ANQGSEA. TCRdb re-called the 5' RACE reads with MiXCR, one entry per CDR3 protein. Among about 570,000 distinct CDR3 sequences, more than 9% were seen once, and the ten largest hold roughly 3.2%. The sample was also linked to a second study, of yellow fever vaccine responses in identical twins.

Material: PBMCs. The rearrangement links TRBV29-1 to TRBJ1-1; D is uncertain. The receptor's source is a woman under 30 in good health. The CDR3 DNA reads TGCAGCGTTGCGAGGGAATTGATGAACACTGAAGCTTTCTTT. Its translation is CSVARELMNTEAFF.